This T cell receptor (beta chain) appears in the sequencing data of a study of graft-versus-host responses after intestinal transplantation. Study context: Isolated intestinal, liver-intestinal, or multivisceral transplants were what recipients had. The whole recipient group had anti-thymocyte globulin induction followed by tacrolimus and steroids for around three years.

On this clone: The antigen is not known.

Intraepithelial lymphocytes and lamina propria lymphocytes were released through processing of graft tissue. Trimming shortened V by 0 bases and J by 4 bases, and 16 bases separated the two germline ends. The V gene's germline CDR1 is MGHRA and CDR2 YSYEKL. The length of the CDR3 is 17 residues. Study-wide points: GvH clones detected in recipient marrow included some appearing first in ileum or blood. Early after transplant, HvG clones declined as circulating GvH clones peaked.

Repertoires were generated with immunoSEQ multiplex PCR, while TCRdb's copy carries only in-frame clones and drops some. The sample has around 16,000 clones; around three quarters are singletons. The source is a human patient who received an intestinal transplant, so some T cells may come from the graft donor. Material: ileum tissue, obtained around 470 days after intestinal transplant. This chain uses TRBV4-1 with TRBJ1-3; D uncertain. The chain's CDR3 is CASSQDPPVAPGNTIYF. In DNA form, the CDR3 reads TGCGCCAGCAGCCAAGATCCCCCTGTGGCCCCCGGAAACACCATATATTTT.